This T cell receptor beta chain was documented in a study of blood T cell repertoires in COVID-19. Study in general: Material from acute and convalescent COVID-19 was sourced from the United States, Italy and Spain. T cells, B-cell-depleted T cells, or PBMCs provided the cDNA or gDNA that served as material.

The CDR3 extends over 13 amino acids. V was trimmed by 4 bases and J by 3 bases, leaving 7 bases between them. CDR1 is LNHDA, CDR2 SQIVND, per germline (reference sequence). In the original analysis: Reference gene primers were amplified, and this amplification served to estimate nucleated cell counts. Assay used: immunoSEQ multiplex PCR; TCRdb lists only in-frame clones, some missing. Clonal size and the V and J genes are those of that table, whereas D and trimming came from the DNA. This table has 150,000 to 200,000 clones, 85% appearing once. Sequencing was performed on peripheral blood. The rearrangement links TRBV19 to TRBJ1-5; the D gene is possibly TRBD1 (5 bases). The source is a human donor with acute or convalescent COVID-19. The donor label of this sample is uncertain. Here the CDR3 DNA reads TGTGCCAGTAGTAGACAGTCCAATCAGCCCCAGCATTTT. This codes for CASSRQSNQPQHF.